The 30 T cell receptor beta chains in this list originate from one sample, sequenced in a study of OX40 agonist ivuxolimab in advanced cancers. The receptor library was made with the immunoSEQ multiplex PCR assay. This immuneACCESS table, as held by TCRdb, lists in-frame sequences with V and J called but not all clones. Of the missing ones, under half trace to an unresolved V gene in checked studies; the others have no known cause. For this sample the table gives approximately 26,000 clones, of which roughly 84% were detected only once. The ten largest clones capture over 12% of the sample. The sequencing used CD4+ or CD8+ T cells sorted from blood, collected in a trial of the OX40 agonist ivuxolimab. Source of these receptors: an adult with an advanced solid tumor such as melanoma, head and neck, liver or kidney cancer.

V and J are TRBV2 and TRBJ2-3, with D maybe TRBD1 (6 bases). The V end was cut by 6 bases, the J end by 2 bases, with 15 bases between. The length of the CDR3 is 15 residues. In germline, CDR1 is SNHLY, CDR2 FYNNEI. The CDR3 nucleotides read TGTGCCAGCAGCGGGCCCCAGGGGAACACAGATACGCAGTATTTT. Amino acid sequence: CASSGPQGNTDTQYF.

This chain joins TRBV29-1 and TRBJ2-1, with a possible D match to TRBD1 (6 bases). Between the trimmed V and J ends, which lost 1 base and 4 bases, there was a span of 26 bases. The germline CDR1 and CDR2 sequences are SQVTM and ANQGSEA. This CDR3 is built from 19 residues. The CDR3 is CSVEGVLTGPHGGYNEQFF. As DNA, the CDR3 is TGCAGCGTTGAAGGGGTACTCACAGGGCCCCACGGAGGTTACAATGAGCAGTTCTTC.

The CDR3 is CASSSPSAGSYNEQFF. In DNA form, the CDR3 reads TGTGCCAGCAGCTCCCCTTCAGCGGGCTCCTACAATGAGCAGTTCTTC. The J gene is TRBJ2-1, the V gene TRBV7-9, with a weak D call TRBD2 (6 bases). CDR1 is SEHNR, CDR2 FQNEAQ, per germline (reference sequence). Trimming stripped 4 bases from V and 0 bases from J, with 13 bases between. The CDR3 loop spans 16 amino acids.

This clone was recorded once. The chain recombines TRBV28 with TRBJ2-1; 9 nucleotides align to TRBD1. V gave up 0 bases and J gave up 3 bases; unmatched junction bases: 9. The CDR3 sequence is 18 residues long. Germline assignment: CDR1 MDHEN and CDR2 SYDVKM. This chain's CDR3 is CASSLCISTGGIYNEQFF. The CDR3 DNA is TGTGCCAGCAGTTTATGCATCTCGACAGGGGGGATCTACAATGAGCAGTTCTTC.

This chain links TRBV19 with TRBJ2-2; no firm D call. CDR1 and CDR2 (germline): LNHDA, SQIVND (reference sequence). Between the trimmed V and J ends, which lost 7 bases and 2 bases, there was a span of 11 bases. The CDR3 covers 14 residues. Written as DNA, the CDR3 is TGTGCCAGTATGAACGTCCAAAACACCGGGGAGCTGTTTTTT. This encodes CASMNVQNTGELFF.

The gene calls are TRBV5-6 and TRBJ1-1; the D is unclear. Per germline, CDR1 SGHDT and CDR2 YYEEEE. The CDR3 totals 14 residues. Trimming left V 0 bases short and J 1 base short, with 7 bases between. CDR3 DNA: TGTGCCAGCAGCTTGGGGGGAGGGAACACTGAAGCTTTCTTT. Residues: CASSLGGGNTEAFF.

The V call is TRBV7-6, the J call TRBJ2-7; no firm D call. V was pared by 4 bases and J by 3 bases, with 19 bases between. CDR3 length: 16 amino acids. The germline gives CDR1 SGHVS, CDR2 FNYEAQ. CDR3 coding DNA: TGTGCCAGCAGCTCCCGCCTTACACGTGATCTCTACGAGCAGTACTTC. It specifies CASSSRLTRDLYEQYF.

The J gene is TRBJ2-7, the V gene TRBV6-5, with D unclear. This CDR3 contains 15 residues. Looked up from germline, CDR1 is MNHEY and CDR2 is SVGAGI. V was trimmed by 0 bases and J by 2 bases, leaving 11 bases between them. The CDR3 region is CASSYSIISTYEQYF. The CDR3 DNA is TGTGCCAGCAGTTACTCGATAATTTCCACCTACGAGCAGTACTTC.

The chain links TRBV5-4 to TRBJ1-2, with 7 nucleotides matching TRBD1. The CDR3 runs 15 residues. Unmatched junction bases numbered 11, after V lost 3 bases and J lost 6 bases. Looked up from germline, CDR1 is SGHNT and CDR2 is YYREEE (reference sequence). CDR3 in amino acids: CASSSSETGVDGYTF. The CDR3 coding sequence is TGTGCCAGCAGCTCAAGCGAAACAGGGGTGGATGGCTACACCTTC.

The chain links TRBV7-9 to TRBJ2-1; no clear D. The V and J ends lost 0 bases and 0 bases respectively, with 6 bases between them. Germline V CDR1 and CDR2: SEHNR, FQNEAQ (reference sequence). The CDR3 is 15 amino acids. The CDR3 DNA sequence: TGTGCCAGCAGCTTAGCGCCGGACTCCTACAATGAGCAGTTCTTC. Translation gives CASSLAPDSYNEQFF.

The rearrangement uses TRBV4-1 and TRBJ2-7; TRBD2 aligns across 10 bases. Germline values: CDR1 MGHRA, CDR2 YSYEKL. With 0 bases clipped from V and 2 bases from J, the junction kept 10 bases outside the gene matches. This CDR3 comprises 18 residues. The CDR3 protein is CASSQEPGLAVSTYEQYF. The DNA for the CDR3 is TGCGCCAGCAGCCAAGAACCCGGACTAGCGGTCTCAACCTACGAGCAGTACTTC.

This clone was seen a few times. Compared with germline, one end of the junction differs, possibly owing to a read error. The CDR3 DNA reads TGTGCCAGCAGTTTCTCCAACGAGCAGTACTTC. Translated, it gives CASSFSNEQYF. V usage is TRBV28 and J usage is TRBJ2-7; D is ambiguous. Germline CDR1 and CDR2: MDHEN and SYDVKM. This CDR3 spans 11 amino acids.

The chain couples TRBV6-5 to TRBJ1-4; TRBD1 aligns across 7 bases. Germline loops: CDR1 MNHEY, CDR2 SVGAGI. The CDR3 totals 13 residues. Unmatched junction bases numbered 3, after V lost 5 bases and J lost 6 bases. The CDR3 DNA follows: TGTGCCAGCAGTAGGGGGCTGGATGAAAAACTGTTTTTT. Encoded protein: CASSRGLDEKLFF.

The CDR3 here is CASSPSSGGSGEQYF. CDR3 sequence (DNA): TGTGCCAGCAGCCCCAGTTCTGGCGGGAGCGGCGAGCAGTACTTC. V and J are TRBV9 and TRBJ2-7; 7 bases map to TRBD2. Germline V gives CDR1 SGDLS, CDR2 YYNGEE. CDR3 length: 15 residues. V trimming: 4 bases; J trimming: 6 bases; junction bases outside the gene matches: 13.

The chain has TRBV5-6 and TRBJ2-7; 7 nucleotides match TRBD2. This CDR3 region has 15 residues. J was trimmed by 3 bases and V by 1 base; bases with no gene match: 7. Germline CDR1 is SGHDT and CDR2 is YYEEEE. The CDR3 coding sequence is TGTGCCAGCAGCTTGTGGGCTAGCGGAGGCTACGAGCAGTACTTC. Its protein product is CASSLWASGGYEQYF.

The chain links TRBV11-1 to TRBJ2-1; 10 bases align to TRBD2. The trim removed 5 bases at V and 3 bases at J, leaving 4 bases unmatched. Germline assignment: CDR1 SGHAT and CDR2 FQDESV (reference sequence). The CDR3 is 15 amino acids. The CDR3 sequence is CASSPRTSGYNEQFF. CDR3 bases: TGTGCCAGCAGCCCTCGGACTAGCGGCTACAATGAGCAGTTCTTC.

This rearrangement joins TRBV27 to TRBJ2-1, with D perhaps TRBD2 (5 bases). This CDR3 has 14 residues. The germline V and J ends were trimmed by 9 bases and 0 bases, with 12 bases remaining between them. Germline CDR1 and CDR2: MNHEY and SMNVEV (reference sequence). The CDR3 here is CASWSGSSYNEQFF. The CDR3 DNA reads TGTGCCAGTTGGAGCGGATCCTCCTACAATGAGCAGTTCTTC.

The chain joins TRBV6-6 to TRBJ1-1; D remains unclear. CDR1 and CDR2 (germline): MNHNY, SVGAGI (reference sequence). The V and J ends lost 2 bases and 1 base respectively, with 5 bases between them. CDR3 size: 13 residues. The CDR3 region is CASSYNRNTEAFF. The CDR3, as DNA: TGTGCCAGCAGTTACAACAGGAACACTGAAGCTTTCTTT.

The rearrangement links TRBV9 to TRBJ2-2; D is ambiguous. Germline V gene lookup returns CDR1 SGDLS and CDR2 YYNGEE. CDR3 length: 13 amino acids. V was trimmed by 1 base and J by 5 bases, leaving 6 bases between them. In DNA, the CDR3 is TGTGCCAGCAGCGTAAGTGGGACCGGGGAGCTGTTTTTT. Its translation: CASSVSGTGELFF.

V and J are TRBV7-8 and TRBJ2-5; 11 bases are shared with TRBD1. From germline, CDR1 is SGHVS and CDR2 FQNEAQ. The CDR3 runs 16 residues. Trimming cost V 2 bases and J 4 bases; bases outside gene matches: 6. The CDR3 here is CASSLIGTGGIETQYF. CDR3 nucleotide sequence: TGTGCCAGCAGCTTAATAGGGACAGGGGGGATAGAGACCCAGTACTTC.

This chain uses TRBV28 with TRBJ2-1; TRBD2 agrees at 10 bases. The germline gives CDR1 MDHEN, CDR2 SYDVKM. The V and J ends lost 5 bases and 5 bases, in that order; junction bases with no gene match: 9. This CDR3 comprises 16 residues. The CDR3 DNA sequence: TGTGCCAGCAGTCCGCGGACTAGCGGACCTAACAATGAGCAGTTCTTC. Its translation: CASSPRTSGPNNEQFF.

The chain carries TRBV2 and TRBJ2-1; 9 bases fit TRBD2. V lost 8 bases, J lost 7 bases, and 15 bases stayed unmatched. This CDR3 is built from 16 residues. Germline CDR1 reads SNHLY; CDR2 reads FYNNEI. CDR3 DNA: TGTGCCAGCTTAGAATCCCCTAGCGGGGCCCAGAATGAGCAGTTCTTC. Protein product: CASLESPSGAQNEQFF.

This clone came up once. The gene calls are TRBV4-1 and TRBJ2-7; D not resolved. The germline gives CDR1 MGHRA, CDR2 YSYEKL. This CDR3 is built from 11 residues. V was clipped by 3 bases and J by 4 bases, with 4 bases between them. CDR3 amino acids: CASSQTYEQYF. The CDR3 DNA is TGCGCCAGCAGCCAGACTTACGAGCAGTACTTC.

This chain connects TRBV5-4 to TRBJ2-1, with unresolved D. Germline V gene data show CDR1 as SGHNT and CDR2 as YYREEE (reference sequence). The CDR3 consists of 15 residues. Between the trimmed V and J ends, which lost 1 base and 7 bases, there was a span of 15 bases. In DNA form, the CDR3 reads TGTGCCAGCAGCTTGAGGTTGTTTAGGGCGAATGAGCAGTTCTTC. Its translation is CASSLRLFRANEQFF.

This chain uses TRBV30 with TRBJ2-7; D is ambiguous. CDR3 length equals 13 residues. Germline V gene sequence: CDR1 GTSNPN, CDR2 SVGIG (reference sequence). Trimming took 1 base from V and 2 from J, leaving 9 bases between them. DNA for the CDR3: TGTGCCTGGAGTGCTGGGGTGGCCTACGAGCAGTACTTC. This sequence encodes CAWSAGVAYEQYF.

The rearrangement uses TRBV20-1 and TRBJ2-7; D may be TRBD1 or TRBD2 (5 bases each). Germline CDR1 reads DFQATT; CDR2 reads SNEGSKA (reference sequence). Trimming pared 3 bases from V and 9 bases from J, leaving 12 bases between. The CDR3 is made up of 11 amino acids. CDR3 protein: CSARMGVRQYF. In DNA form, the CDR3 reads TGCAGTGCTAGGATGGGGGTTAGGCAGTACTTC.

V and J are TRBV9 and TRBJ2-1, with 8 bases that match TRBD2. CDR1 is SGDLS and CDR2 is YYNGEE in the germline V gene. CDR3 length: 12 amino acids. Germline trimming cut 4 bases from V and 15 bases from J; bases unmatched to any gene: 9. The CDR3 loop is CASSTQGLAPFF. The CDR3 coding sequence is TGTGCCAGCAGCACCCAAGGACTAGCCCCGTTCTTC.

The chain recombines TRBV28 with TRBJ2-7; unclear D gene. The CDR3 is made up of 11 amino acids. The V and J ends lost 5 bases and 6 bases respectively, with 8 bases between them. The germline CDR1 and CDR2 sequences are MDHEN and SYDVKM. The DNA of the CDR3 is TGTGCCAGCAGTACCGGCGGCGAGCAGTACTTC. It specifies CASSTGGEQYF.

The chain joins TRBV7-8 to TRBJ2-7; D possibly corresponds to TRBD2 (6 bases). There are 13 residues in the CDR3. V was trimmed by 4 bases and J by 3 bases, leaving 10 bases between them. The germline gives CDR1 SGHVS, CDR2 FQNEAQ. The CDR3 sequence: CASSSGTLYEQYF. CDR3 sequence (DNA): TGTGCCAGCAGCTCCGGGACTCTCTACGAGCAGTACTTC.

The V gene is TRBV14, the J gene TRBJ2-7; TRBD2 matches 9 bases. This CDR3 region has 16 residues. Looked up from germline, CDR1 is SGHDN and CDR2 is FVKESK. V lost 4 bases and J lost 3; bases outside the gene matches: 10. CDR3 in DNA: TGTGCCAGCAGCCCAGGGGCGGGAGGGCCGGGCTACGAGCAGTACTTC. This encodes CASSPGAGGPGYEQYF.